A selection of T cell receptor beta chains follows, all from one sample in a study of human T cells and chemical hapten exposure. TCRdb redid the calling of the reads with MiXCR, one entry per CDR3 protein. The table shows around 120,000 distinct CDR3 sequences, with 6.5% to 10% occurring only once. The sample comprised whole blood. These receptors all come from a human donor in good health. Some clones in this sample may be carry-over from other donors' samples. CDR3s include the opening cysteine and the closing phenylalanine or tryptophan. The D gene is left open where the match is weak. The size entry is marked missing in some rows and otherwise reads once, few, many or a size class.

clone_size	v_call	j_call	d_call	cdr3_aa	cdr3_nt
.	TRBV5-1	TRBJ2-5	.	CAGSLVSGLEETQYF	TGCGCCGGCAGCTTGGTGTCGGGACTCGAGGAGACCCAGTACTTC
.	TRBV27	TRBJ2-7	.	CASSLNLWSYEQYF	TGTGCCAGCAGCCTAAACCTGTGGTCCTACGAGCAGTACTTC
few	TRBV5-1	TRBJ2-1	TRBD1	CASSSSGQGYGEQFF	TGCGCCAGCAGCTCCTCGGGACAGGGTTACGGTGAGCAGTTCTTC
few	TRBV27	TRBJ1-1	.	CASSTTGFTEAFF	TGTGCCAGCAGTACCACAGGGTTCACTGAAGCTTTCTTT
few	TRBV7-8	TRBJ2-5	TRBD2	CASSILAGEQETQYF	TGTGCCAGCAGCATACTAGCGGGGGAACAAGAGACCCAGTACTTC
.	TRBV7-6	TRBJ2-1	TRBD2	CASSPRLAGNSYNEQFF	TGTGCCAGCAGCCCCCGACTAGCGGGGAACTCCTACAATGAGCAGTTCTTC
few	TRBV15	TRBJ2-2	.	CATSVGPGATGELFF	TGTGCCACCAGCGTTGGGCCGGGGGCCACCGGGGAGCTGTTTTTT
.	TRBV14	TRBJ2-7	.	CASSQDNSMQYF	TGTGCCAGCAGCCAAGATAACAGCATGCAGTACTTC
.	TRBV5-6	TRBJ1-1	TRBD1	CASSLSFRGHTEAFF	TGTGCCAGCAGCTTGAGTTTCAGGGGGCACACTGAAGCTTTCTTT
.	TRBV6-6	TRBJ2-7	.	CASRDQAPEQYF	TGTGCCAGCAGGGACCAGGCCCCCGAGCAGTACTTC
many	TRBV4-3	TRBJ1-1	.	CASSQDRVSQNTEAFF	TGCGCCAGCAGCCAAGATCGGGTCAGCCAGAACACTGAAGCTTTCTTT
few	TRBV11-2	TRBJ1-1	.	CASSLGGRADTEAFF	TGTGCCAGCAGCTTAGGTGGTAGGGCTGACACTGAAGCTTTCTTT
.	TRBV19	TRBJ1-1	.	CASSPGQSNTEAFF	TGTGCCAGTAGTCCTGGACAGTCGAACACTGAAGCTTTCTTT
.	TRBV5-1	TRBJ2-5	.	CASSLYDRDQETQYF	TGCGCCAGCAGCTTATACGACAGAGACCAAGAGACCCAGTACTTC
few	TRBV5-1	TRBJ2-2	.	CATSGNTGELFF	TGCGCCACCAGCGGTAACACCGGGGAGCTGTTTTTT
few	TRBV6-5	TRBJ2-2	TRBD1	CASSRRTGGWTGELFF	TGTGCCAGCAGTCGCCGGACAGGGGGTTGGACCGGGGAGCTGTTTTTT
.	TRBV7-9	TRBJ2-7	.	CASSPRASYEQYF	TGTGCCAGCAGCCCCCGGGCCTCCTACGAGCAGTACTTC
many	TRBV21-1	TRBJ1-5	.	CASSKNRGLNQPQHF	TGTGCCAGCAGCAAAAACAGGGGCCTCAATCAGCCCCAGCATTTT
few	TRBV9	TRBJ2-7	TRBD2	CASSPRLADTYEQYF	TGTGCCAGCAGCCCCAGACTAGCGGATACCTACGAGCAGTACTTC
.	TRBV5-1	TRBJ1-2	.	CASSTTGFDGYTF	TGCGCCAGCAGCACGACGGGCTTCGATGGCTACACCTTC
.	TRBV11-1	TRBJ2-1	.	CASSLGRQSNEQFF	TGTGCCAGCAGCCTAGGCCGACAGTCCAATGAGCAGTTCTTC
.	TRBV10-1	TRBJ2-1	.	CASMSEQFF	TGCGCCAGCATGAGTGAGCAGTTCTTC
few	TRBV19	TRBJ1-4	.	CASSLQGQGDEKLFF	TGTGCCAGTAGTTTACAGGGTCAAGGCGATGAAAAACTGTTTTTT
many	TRBV7-2	TRBJ1-5	.	CASSPRGGAMRQPQHF	TGTGCCAGCAGCCCGCGAGGAGGGGCCATGCGACAGCCCCAGCATTTT
many	TRBV7-2	TRBJ1-6	TRBD1	CASSLTPGQGYSPLHF	TGTGCCAGCAGCTTAACCCCGGGACAGGGATATTCACCCCTCCACTTT
few	TRBV7-9	TRBJ2-4	TRBD2	CAIIAGELAKNIQYF	TGTGCCATAATAGCGGGAGAGCTAGCCAAAAACATTCAGTACTTC
.	TRBV2	TRBJ1-5	TRBD1	CASSEPGQGYNQPQHF	TGTGCCAGCAGCGAACCCGGACAGGGTTACAATCAGCCCCAGCATTTT
few	TRBV2	TRBJ2-3	.	CASSEPDTQYF	TGTGCCAGCAGTGAACCCGATACGCAGTATTTT
once	TRBV27	TRBJ2-1	.	CASSLSEYNEQFF	TGTGCCAGCAGTTTATCTGAGTACAATGAGCAGTTCTTC
.	TRBV29-1	TRBJ2-5	TRBD2	CSATTSGGQETQYF	TGCAGCGCCACGACTAGCGGGGGCCAAGAGACCCAGTACTTC
.	TRBV27	TRBJ2-7	.	CASSLSRGPYEQYF	TGTGCCAGCAGTTTATCGCGTGGACCCTACGAGCAGTACTTC
few	TRBV20-1	TRBJ2-3	TRBD1	CSARDLGQGLADTQYF	TGCAGTGCTAGAGACCTGGGACAGGGCCTCGCAGATACGCAGTATTTT
.	TRBV7-4	TRBJ2-6	TRBD2	CASSLEVGASGGSSGANVLTF	TGTGCCAGCAGCTTAGAGGTAGGGGCTAGCGGGGGAAGCTCTGGGGCCAACGTCCTGACTTTC
many	TRBV7-9	TRBJ1-2	.	CASSPDSRNYGYTF	TGTGCCAGCAGCCCGGACAGTCGGAACTATGGCTACACCTTC
few	TRBV2	TRBJ2-1	TRBD2	CASTKVVLAANEQFF	TGTGCCAGCACTAAGGTAGTACTAGCGGCGAATGAGCAGTTCTTC
many	TRBV20-1	TRBJ2-1	TRBD2	CSARLSRTSGYNEQFF	TGCAGTGCTAGACTATCCCGGACTAGCGGCTACAATGAGCAGTTCTTC